The rows below give T cell receptor beta chains drawn from one sample of a study of blood T cell repertoires in COVID-19. Sequencing used immunoSEQ multiplex PCR; TCRdb keeps in-frame clones, though not all of them. This table has about 300,000 clones, approximately 90% appearing once. The sequenced sample consisted of PBMCs or T cells enriched from blood (not recorded which). The receptors stem from a man aged 30 to 45 who had recovered from COVID-19. Both conserved end residues are part of each CDR3. The order of the fields is D gene, clone size, J gene, V gene, CDR3 protein, CDR3 DNA. The D gene is left open where the match is weak. The size of a clone is reported for some rows only, either as once, few or many, or as a class for expanded clones.

D gene: TRBD1; clone size: .; J gene: TRBJ1-5; V gene: TRBV7-9; CDR3 protein: CASSQTTGLNQPQHF; CDR3 DNA: TGTGCCAGCAGCCAAACGACAGGGCTTAATCAGCCCCAGCATTTT
D gene: .; clone size: few; J gene: TRBJ1-6; V gene: TRBV18; CDR3 protein: CASSASGERSPLHF; CDR3 DNA: TGTGCCAGCTCAGCATCGGGGGAACGATCACCCCTCCACTTT
D gene: TRBD2; clone size: .; J gene: TRBJ2-7; V gene: TRBV3-1/TRBV3-2; CDR3 protein: CASSRGTSGTAYEQYF; CDR3 DNA: TGTGCCAGCAGCCGAGGGACTAGCGGGACCGCCTACGAGCAGTACTTC
D gene: TRBD1; clone size: .; J gene: TRBJ1-2; V gene: TRBV25-1; CDR3 protein: CASSSSGGSYGYTF; CDR3 DNA: TGTGCCAGCAGTTCCTCAGGGGGTAGCTATGGCTACACCTTC
D gene: TRBD1; clone size: .; J gene: TRBJ2-7; V gene: TRBV11-2; CDR3 protein: CASSLVRTGYEQYF; CDR3 DNA: TGTGCCAGCAGCTTAGTCAGGACAGGCTACGAGCAGTACTTC
D gene: TRBD1; clone size: .; J gene: TRBJ1-4; V gene: TRBV4-1; CDR3 protein: CASSTLPDREREKLFF; CDR3 DNA: TGCGCCAGCAGTACTCTTCCCGACAGGGAGCGGGAAAAACTGTTTTTT
D gene: TRBD1; clone size: few; J gene: TRBJ1-1; V gene: TRBV7-2; CDR3 protein: CASSLGPDRAEAFF; CDR3 DNA: TGTGCCAGCAGCCTGGGGCCGGACAGGGCTGAAGCTTTCTTT
D gene: TRBD1; clone size: .; J gene: TRBJ2-1; V gene: TRBV18; CDR3 protein: CASSTGASSYNEQFF; CDR3 DNA: TGTGCCAGCTCTACAGGGGCTAGCTCCTACAATGAGCAGTTCTTC
D gene: TRBD2; clone size: .; J gene: TRBJ2-5; V gene: TRBV5-1; CDR3 protein: CASSLQGREETQYF; CDR3 DNA: TGCGCCAGCAGCCTTCAAGGGAGGGAAGAGACCCAGTACTTC
D gene: .; clone size: .; J gene: TRBJ1-4; V gene: TRBV6-1; CDR3 protein: CASSEAGVNLFF; CDR3 DNA: TGTGCCAGCAGTGAAGCTGGAGTTAACCTGTTTTTT
D gene: TRBD2; clone size: .; J gene: TRBJ2-1; V gene: TRBV9; CDR3 protein: CASSAGGAYNEQFF; CDR3 DNA: TGTGCCAGCAGCGCGGGGGGGGCCTACAATGAGCAGTTCTTC
D gene: .; clone size: .; J gene: TRBJ2-3; V gene: TRBV3-1/TRBV3-2; CDR3 protein: CASSQAGRPPDTQYF; CDR3 DNA: TGTGCCAGCAGCCAAGCGGGGAGACCCCCAGATACGCAGTATTTT
D gene: .; clone size: once; J gene: TRBJ1-1; V gene: TRBV6-1; CDR3 protein: CASSEAVGSYEAFF; CDR3 DNA: TGTGCCAGCAGTGAAGCGGTCGGGTCTTATGAAGCTTTCTTT
D gene: TRBD2; clone size: .; J gene: TRBJ2-5; V gene: TRBV11-2; CDR3 protein: CASSLDSGGVQETQYF; CDR3 DNA: TGTGCCAGCAGCTTAGATAGCGGGGGCGTGCAAGAGACCCAGTACTTC
D gene: .; clone size: once; J gene: TRBJ1-6; V gene: TRBV21-1; CDR3 protein: CASSKGRWGDSPLHF; CDR3 DNA: TGTGCCAGCAGCAAAGGGCGGTGGGGCGATTCACCCCTCCACTTT
D gene: .; clone size: few; J gene: TRBJ1-5; V gene: TRBV20-1; CDR3 protein: CSASASGNQPQHF; CDR3 DNA: TGCAGTGCTAGTGCTTCCGGCAATCAGCCCCAGCATTTT
D gene: .; clone size: .; J gene: TRBJ2-1; V gene: TRBV11-2; CDR3 protein: CASSPLDRNYNEQFF; CDR3 DNA: TGTGCCAGCAGCCCTTTGGACAGAAACTACAATGAGCAGTTCTTC
D gene: .; clone size: .; J gene: TRBJ1-6; V gene: TRBV10-3; CDR3 protein: CAISERGGDGNSPLHF; CDR3 DNA: TGTGCCATCAGTGAGAGGGGGGGAGATGGTAATTCACCCCTCCACTTT
D gene: .; clone size: .; J gene: TRBJ1-4; V gene: TRBV3-1/TRBV3-2; CDR3 protein: CASSQDGMQGEKLFF; CDR3 DNA: TGTGCCAGCAGCCAAGATGGAATGCAGGGAGAAAAACTGTTTTTT
D gene: .; clone size: .; J gene: TRBJ2-2; V gene: TRBV12-3/TRBV12-4; CDR3 protein: CASSLGYRELFF; CDR3 DNA: TGTGCCAGCAGCCTCGGGTACCGGGAGCTGTTTTTT
D gene: .; clone size: .; J gene: TRBJ2-7; V gene: TRBV28; CDR3 protein: CASTLRVPYEQYF; CDR3 DNA: TGTGCCAGCACTCTCAGGGTTCCCTACGAGCAGTACTTC
D gene: .; clone size: .; J gene: TRBJ2-7; V gene: TRBV7-2; CDR3 protein: CASRPDSYEQYF; CDR3 DNA: TGTGCCAGCAGGCCCGACAGTTACGAGCAGTACTTC
D gene: TRBD2; clone size: .; J gene: TRBJ2-1; V gene: TRBV11-1; CDR3 protein: CASSPRLADYNEQFF; CDR3 DNA: TGTGCCAGCAGCCCCCGACTAGCGGACTACAATGAGCAGTTCTTC
D gene: .; clone size: .; J gene: TRBJ2-2; V gene: TRBV4-1; CDR3 protein: CASSHLRTGELFF; CDR3 DNA: TGCGCCAGCAGCCATTTGAGGACCGGGGAGCTGTTTTTT
D gene: TRBD1; clone size: few; J gene: TRBJ1-5; V gene: TRBV27; CDR3 protein: CASSRRGQGLLIGDQPQHF; CDR3 DNA: TGTGCCAGCAGTCGCCGCGGACAGGGGTTGTTGATAGGTGATCAGCCCCAGCATTTT
D gene: .; clone size: .; J gene: TRBJ2-7; V gene: TRBV6-1; CDR3 protein: CASSDGQGVYEQYF; CDR3 DNA: TGTGCCAGCAGTGATGGCCAAGGGGTCTACGAGCAGTACTTC
D gene: .; clone size: .; J gene: TRBJ2-1; V gene: TRBV7-2; CDR3 protein: CASSPQLVGGEQFF; CDR3 DNA: TGTGCCAGCAGCCCCCAACTGGTAGGGGGAGAGCAGTTCTTC
D gene: .; clone size: few; J gene: TRBJ2-7; V gene: TRBV7-6; CDR3 protein: CASSLTGGPGTYEQYF; CDR3 DNA: TGTGCCAGCAGCTTAACGGGTGGACCAGGGACCTACGAGCAGTACTTC
D gene: .; clone size: .; J gene: TRBJ1-1; V gene: TRBV7-9; CDR3 protein: CASSLAGRNTEAFF; CDR3 DNA: TGTGCCAGCAGCTTAGCTGGGCGCAACACTGAAGCTTTCTTT
D gene: TRBD1; clone size: once; J gene: TRBJ2-7; V gene: TRBV11-3; CDR3 protein: CASSEGSTGIYEQYF; CDR3 DNA: TGTGCCAGCAGCGAAGGGTCGACAGGGATCTACGAGCAGTACTTC
D gene: .; clone size: .; J gene: TRBJ2-2; V gene: TRBV3-1/TRBV3-2; CDR3 protein: CASSQDLGRLGGELFF; CDR3 DNA: TGTGCCAGCAGCCAAGATCTGGGGAGACTAGGGGGGGAGCTGTTTTTT
D gene: .; clone size: few; J gene: TRBJ1-6; V gene: TRBV3-1/TRBV3-2; CDR3 protein: CASSPRGSYNSPLHF; CDR3 DNA: TGTGCCAGCAGCCCTCGGGGGAGCTATAATTCACCCCTCCACTTT
D gene: .; clone size: many; J gene: TRBJ2-7; V gene: TRBV3-1/TRBV3-2; CDR3 protein: CASSLRLAGVEYEQYF; CDR3 DNA: TGTGCCAGCAGCCTTCGACTTGCCGGGGTAGAATACGAGCAGTACTTC
D gene: .; clone size: .; J gene: TRBJ1-2; V gene: TRBV19; CDR3 protein: CASSLGSDTVLLYGYTF; CDR3 DNA: TGTGCCAGTAGTTTAGGATCTGACACCGTTCTCCTTTATGGCTACACCTTC
D gene: TRBD2; clone size: .; J gene: TRBJ2-3; V gene: TRBV7-2; CDR3 protein: CASSFLGLAGVLADTQYF; CDR3 DNA: TGTGCCAGCAGCTTCCTCGGACTAGCGGGAGTTTTAGCAGATACGCAGTATTTT
D gene: .; clone size: .; J gene: TRBJ1-3; V gene: TRBV7-9; CDR3 protein: CASGELGLRNTIYF; CDR3 DNA: TGTGCCAGCGGTGAATTGGGACTTCGAAACACCATATATTTT
D gene: TRBD2; clone size: .; J gene: TRBJ2-2; V gene: TRBV11-2; CDR3 protein: CASSSHLASGGTGELFF; CDR3 DNA: TGTGCCAGCAGCTCCCATCTAGCCTCGGGGGGGACCGGGGAGCTGTTTTTT
D gene: .; clone size: .; J gene: TRBJ2-5; V gene: TRBV5-6; CDR3 protein: CASSLPYSQETQYF; CDR3 DNA: TGTGCCAGCAGCTTACCCTACTCGCAAGAGACCCAGTACTTC
D gene: .; clone size: .; J gene: TRBJ2-7; V gene: TRBV30; CDR3 protein: CAWSPGLPEQYF; CDR3 DNA: TGTGCCTGGAGCCCTGGACTGCCCGAGCAGTACTTC
D gene: TRBD1; clone size: many; J gene: TRBJ1-2; V gene: TRBV6-5; CDR3 protein: CASSLSRQGANGYTF; CDR3 DNA: TGTGCCAGCAGCCTAAGCCGACAGGGGGCAAATGGCTACACCTTC
D gene: .; clone size: .; J gene: TRBJ1-1; V gene: TRBV5-1; CDR3 protein: CASSSDGRPTEAFF; CDR3 DNA: TGCGCCAGCAGCTCTGACGGCAGGCCCACTGAAGCTTTCTTT
D gene: .; clone size: .; J gene: TRBJ2-1; V gene: TRBV7-9; CDR3 protein: CASSYASSYNEQFF; CDR3 DNA: TGTGCCAGCAGCTACGCCAGCTCCTACAATGAGCAGTTCTTC
D gene: .; clone size: .; J gene: TRBJ1-3; V gene: TRBV7-2; CDR3 protein: CASSLVASTSGAGNTIYF; CDR3 DNA: TGTGCCAGCAGCTTAGTCGCCAGCACCAGCGGGGCTGGAAACACCATATATTTT
D gene: .; clone size: .; J gene: TRBJ2-2; V gene: TRBV10-2; CDR3 protein: CASSDTGLTTGELFF; CDR3 DNA: TGCGCCAGCAGTGACACAGGGCTTACCACCGGGGAGCTGTTTTTT
D gene: TRBD2; clone size: .; J gene: TRBJ2-1; V gene: TRBV27; CDR3 protein: CASSFWGTSSYNEQFF; CDR3 DNA: TGTGCCAGCAGTTTTTGGGGGACTAGTTCCTACAATGAGCAGTTCTTC
D gene: .; clone size: once; J gene: TRBJ1-5; V gene: TRBV30; CDR3 protein: CAWSAQGGNQPQHF; CDR3 DNA: TGTGCCTGGAGCGCACAGGGTGGAAATCAGCCCCAGCATTTT
D gene: TRBD2; clone size: .; J gene: TRBJ2-7; V gene: TRBV3-1/TRBV3-2; CDR3 protein: CASSRAAGLAWEQYF; CDR3 DNA: TGTGCCAGCAGCCGAGCCGCCGGACTAGCGTGGGAGCAGTACTTC
D gene: .; clone size: .; J gene: TRBJ2-1; V gene: TRBV29-1; CDR3 protein: CSVEGQIVGNEQFF; CDR3 DNA: TGCAGCGTTGAGGGGCAGATAGTTGGCAATGAGCAGTTCTTC
D gene: .; clone size: .; J gene: TRBJ2-5; V gene: TRBV29-1; CDR3 protein: CSALATQETQYF; CDR3 DNA: TGCAGCGCCCTAGCGACTCAAGAGACCCAGTACTTC
D gene: .; clone size: .; J gene: TRBJ2-3; V gene: TRBV2; CDR3 protein: CASSSRGGSTDTQYF; CDR3 DNA: TGTGCCAGCAGCTCCCGCGGCGGGAGCACAGATACGCAGTATTTT
D gene: .; clone size: few; J gene: TRBJ1-1; V gene: TRBV6-1; CDR3 protein: CASSTGRQPEAFF; CDR3 DNA: TGTGCCAGCAGTACAGGTAGGCAGCCTGAAGCTTTCTTT
D gene: TRBD1; clone size: once; J gene: TRBJ1-2; V gene: TRBV6-6; CDR3 protein: CASSTETGGVGGYTF; CDR3 DNA: TGTGCCAGCAGTACCGAGACAGGGGGAGTAGGTGGCTACACCTTC
D gene: TRBD2; clone size: .; J gene: TRBJ2-4; V gene: TRBV3-1/TRBV3-2; CDR3 protein: CASSQGVAGGRGGNIQYF; CDR3 DNA: TGTGCCAGCAGCCAAGGAGTAGCGGGGGGCCGAGGCGGAAACATTCAGTACTTC
D gene: TRBD1; clone size: .; J gene: TRBJ2-5; V gene: TRBV12-3/TRBV12-4; CDR3 protein: CASSRNQQGVQYF; CDR3 DNA: TGTGCCAGCAGTCGTAACCAGCAGGGGGTCCAGTACTTC